Below are 21 T cell receptor beta chains sequenced from a single sample in a study of tumor-infiltrating lymphocytes in oesophageal squamous cell carcinoma. TCRdb ran MiXCR on the PCR reads and lists one entry per CDR3 protein. The data show 10,000 to 15,000 distinct CDR3 sequences, around 52% seen once. Sequenced input: esophageal tumor tissue. These TCRs come from a female donor with esophageal squamous cell carcinoma.

This clonotype was seen a single time. The rearrangement uses TRBV7-2 and TRBJ2-3; 7 nucleotides match TRBD2. The CDR3 covers 15 residues. Looked up from germline, CDR1 is SGHTA and CDR2 is FQGNSA. V was pared by 5 bases and J by 9 bases, with 14 bases of the junction left unmatched. The CDR3 reads CASSSGGGAPHTQYF. CDR3 in DNA: TGTGCCAGCAGCAGTGGCGGGGGAGCCCCCCACACGCAGTATTTT. The complete variable domain, with remaining parts taken from reference TRBV7-2 and TRBJ2-3, reads GAGVSQSPSNKVTEKGKDVELRCDPISGHTALYWYRQSLGQGLEFLIYFQGNSAPDKSGLPSDRFSAERTGGSVSTLTIQRTQQEDSAVYLCASSSGGGAPHTQYFGPGTRLTVL.

In this sample, this clonotype turned up a few times. The CDR3 coding sequence is TGTGCCAGCAGTCCCTATGCCGGGACAGGGAGCTACGAGCAGTACTTC. Translating gives CASSPYAGTGSYEQYF. This sequence joins TRBV28 and TRBJ2-1, with 9 bases matching TRBD1. The J call may be mistaken, given a closer DNA end match to TRBJ2-7. This CDR3 has 16 amino acids. Germline V CDR1 and CDR2: MDHEN, SYDVKM.

A note on this clonotype: One base away lies a much larger clone, so this may be a sequencing read error. The rearrangement links TRBV2 to TRBJ2-5, with 7 nucleotides matching TRBD1. The J call may be faulty, since TRBJ2-1 better matches the DNA end. There are 13 residues in the CDR3. The germline V gene encodes CDR1 SNHLY and CDR2 FYNNEI. The CDR3: CASSGDRLYEQFF. In nucleotides, the CDR3 is TGTGCCAGCAGTGGGGACAGATTGTACGAGCAGTTCTTC.

This clonotype was observed a handful of times. The chain joins TRBV2 to TRBJ1-6; perhaps TRBD1 as D (5 bases). The CDR3 spans 13 residues. Germline V CDR1 and CDR2: SNHLY, FYNNEI. V lost 7 bases and J 3 bases, leaving 7 bases between the germline ends. The CDR3 region has the DNA TGTGCCAGCATAGGGGTCTATAATTCACCCCTCCACTTT. This codes for CASIGVYNSPLHF.

The chain employs TRBV7-2 and TRBJ1-5, with a possible D match to TRBD1 (5 bases). This CDR3 region has 14 residues. Per the germline V gene, CDR1 is SGHTA and CDR2 is FQGNSA. The V gene lost 1 base and the J gene lost 3 bases, with 7 bases spanning the gap. The CDR3: CASSLEGFNQPQHF. The CDR3 nucleotides are TGTGCCAGCAGCTTAGAGGGGTTCAATCAGCCCCAGCATTTT.

As for this clonotype: In this CDR3 the conserved last residue, phenylalanine or tryptophan, is missing, so a read error is likely. No DNA is shown, since the ends of the CDR3 on it are uncertain; the CDR3 is the one TCRdb lists. CDR3 sequence: CASSLDLYGSWDTQYFGA. The rearrangement links TRBV7-2 to TRBJ2-6; the table's D call of TRBD1 was not tested on the DNA. The CDR3 is 18 amino acids in total, end residues counted. CDR1 is SGHTA, CDR2 FQGNSA, per germline.

The V call is TRBV6-2 or TRBV6-3, the J call TRBJ2-1, with 10 bases identical to TRBD2. The J call may be wrong; the DNA end is better matched by TRBJ2-5. CDR3 length equals 17 residues. The germline V gene has CDR1 MNHEY and CDR2 SVGEGT. CDR3 nucleotides: TGTGCCAGCAGTTACTCGGCTAGCGGGGGACCCCAAGAGACCCAGTACTTC. Protein sequence: CASSYSASGGPQETQYF.

This chain uses TRBV7-6 with TRBJ2-7, with 8 bases lining up with TRBD2. The end of the DNA aligns better with TRBJ2-5, so the J call may be wrong. The germline V gene encodes CDR1 SGHVS and CDR2 FNYEAQ. The CDR3 contains 18 residues. The CDR3 DNA is TGTGCCAGCACAGCATTAGGACTAGCTAGAAGAGGCCAAGAGACCCAGTACTTC. Translated: CASTALGLARRGQETQYF.

The chain links TRBV7-2 to TRBJ2-5; D is tentatively TRBD1 or TRBD2 (5 bases each). With the DNA end fitting TRBJ2-7 better, the J assignment may be wrong. The CDR3 sequence is 13 residues long. Per the germline V gene, CDR1 is SGHTA and CDR2 is FQGNSA. The DNA for the CDR3 is TGTGCCAGCAGCTTAGGGGCTGGGGGCGAGCAGTACTTC. Amino acid sequence: CASSLGAGGEQYF.

The CDR3 nucleotides are TGTGCCAGCAGTTTCAGATATGAGGCCTACGAGCAGTACTTC. It specifies CASSFRYEAYEQYF. The chain couples TRBV12-3 or TRBV12-4 to TRBJ2-7; no clear D. This CDR3 is 14 amino acids long. V lost 3 bases and J 2 bases, leaving 11 bases between the germline ends.

This clonotype was observed at least ten times. The chain links TRBV6-1 to TRBJ1-5; D is unclear. The CDR3 is 13 residues long. Trimming stripped 6 bases from V and 1 base from J, with 7 bases between. Germline V gene data show CDR1 as MNHNS and CDR2 as SASEGT. CDR3 amino acids: CASSSGSNQPQHF. The CDR3 DNA sequence: TGTGCCAGCAGCAGCGGCAGCAATCAGCCCCAGCATTTT.

This clonotype was counted at least ten times. V is TRBV5-1 and J is TRBJ2-2; D remains unclear. Germline CDR1 reads SGHRS; CDR2 reads YFSETQ. V was trimmed by 1 base and J by 3 bases, leaving 13 bases between them. The CDR3 runs 16 residues. The CDR3 region is CASSLHPGPDTGELFF. The DNA of the CDR3 is TGCGCCAGCAGCTTGCACCCGGGCCCGGACACCGGGGAGCTGTTTTTT.

The chain carries TRBV11-3 and TRBJ2-3; no definite D call. V lost 3 bases, J lost 0 bases, and 7 bases lay in between. This CDR3 spans 14 amino acids. Germline values: CDR1 SGHNT, CDR2 YENEEA. The DNA of the CDR3 is TGTGCCAGCAGCTTCAAGGCTAGCACAGATACGCAGTATTTT. Residues: CASSFKASTDTQYF.

This clonotype was detected many times. The chain carries TRBV6-1 and TRBJ2-5; 7 positions match TRBD1. The trim removed 3 bases at V and 13 bases at J, leaving 14 bases unmatched. Germline-derived CDR1 and CDR2 are MNHNS and SASEGT. There are 14 residues in the CDR3. CDR3 loop: CASSDRLGQLSRYF. Written as DNA, the CDR3 is TGTGCCAGCAGTGATAGATTGGGACAGCTCTCTCGGTACTTC.

There are a few counts of this clonotype. The V gene is TRBV7-9, the J gene TRBJ2-2; TRBD1 matches 9 bases. Germline CDR1 and CDR2: SEHNR and FQNEAQ (reference sequence). This CDR3 comprises 15 residues. The trim removed 6 bases at V and 3 bases at J, leaving 5 bases unmatched. For the CDR3, the DNA is TGTGCCAGCAGATACGGACAGGGGTACACCGGGGAGCTGTTTTTT. This codes for CASRYGQGYTGELFF.

The CDR3 loop is CASSRGLAGKYF. Written as DNA, the CDR3 is TGTGCCAGCAGCCGGGGACTAGCGGGAAAGTATTTT. This sequence joins TRBV7-6 and TRBJ2-3; 13 nucleotides agree with TRBD2. CDR3 length: 12 amino acids. Germline CDR1 reads SGHVS; CDR2 reads FNYEAQ. Trimming at V came to 5 bases and at J to 13 bases, leaving 3 bases not matched to a gene.

Points on this clonotype: One end of the junction fails to match germline, which may point to a read error. The chain uses TRBV7-3 and TRBJ2-4; the D gene is possibly TRBD1 (5 bases). There are 14 residues in the CDR3. Germline CDR1 reads SGHTA; CDR2 reads FQGTGA. This chain's CDR3 is CASPPSLWGQRPDF. In DNA, the CDR3 is TGTGCCAGCCCACCCTCCCTCTGGGGCCAACGTCCTGACTTC.

The chain joins TRBV11-2 to TRBJ2-6; D gene ambiguous. The J call may be wrong; the DNA end is better matched by TRBJ2-7. The CDR3 has 13 amino acids. Germline CDR1 reads SGHAT; CDR2 reads FQNNGV. The CDR3 here is CASSLYGPREQYF. CDR3 DNA: TGTGCCAGCAGCTTATATGGGCCTCGGGAGCAGTACTTC.

The gene calls are TRBV24-1 and TRBJ2-6; TRBD1 matches at 7 bases. The CDR3 extends over 18 amino acids. Trimming at V came to 7 bases and at J to 0 bases, leaving 11 bases not matched to a gene. Germline CDR1 KGHDR, CDR2 SFDVKD. The CDR3 loop is CATSSTGTALSGANVLTF. For the CDR3, the DNA is TGTGCCACCAGCAGTACCGGGACAGCCCTCTCTGGGGCCAACGTCCTGACTTTC.

This clonotype is categorized as medium-sized. This CDR3 is CASSPRAGETQYF. The CDR3 nucleotides read TGTGCCAGCAGCCCGAGGGCGGGGGAGACCCAGTACTTC. This sequence joins TRBV7-9 and TRBJ2-5; D is perhaps TRBD2 (6 bases). The CDR3 has 13 amino acids. The germline V and J ends were trimmed by 5 bases and 5 bases, with 12 bases remaining between them. The germline CDR1 and CDR2 sequences are SEHNR and FQNEAQ (reference sequence).

This clonotype was recorded a few times. With a much larger clone just one base away, this may be a read error. The chain uses TRBV19 and TRBJ2-1; D may correspond to TRBD1 or TRBD2 (5 bases each). The better agreement between TRBJ2-7 and the DNA end casts doubt on the J call. Germline assignment: CDR1 LNHDA and CDR2 SQIVND (reference sequence). The CDR3 has 13 amino acids. The CDR3 nucleotides are TGTGCCAGTAGTATTACCGGGACCAATGAGCAGTACTTC. Translated, it gives CASSITGTNEQYF.